This is a list of T cell receptor beta chains from one sample in a study of cytomegalovirus exposure and HLA in healthy donors. Sequenced by immunoSEQ multiplex PCR; TCRdb stores in-frame clones only, minus some. The data show hundreds of thousands of clones, approximately 83% seen once. The sequencing sample was made of PBMCs. The receptors were gathered from a boy between 2 and 15 years old in good health and CMV-seronegative. Each CDR3 is given with its conserved first and last residue. D genes are given only for firm matches. Size values are once, few and many counts, or a class for expanded clones, and some rows have none.

CDR3 protein,CDR3 DNA,V gene,J gene,clone size,D gene
CASSLRGSYNEQFF,TGTGCCAGCAGCTTACGGGGGTCCTACAATGAGCAGTTCTTC,TRBV5-4,TRBJ2-1,-,-
CASSLDGETQYF,TGTGCCAGCAGCCTGGACGGGGAGACCCAGTACTTC,TRBV5-4,TRBJ2-5,-,-
CASSLGQAGGRMETQYF,TGTGCCAGCAGCTTGGGTCAAGCGGGGGGAAGGATGGAGACCCAGTACTTC,TRBV5-4,TRBJ2-5,-,TRBD2
CASRGDRGDNQPQHF,TGTGCCAGCAGGGGAGACAGGGGCGACAATCAGCCCCAGCATTTT,TRBV6-1,TRBJ1-5,-,TRBD1
CASSRYVGLADVSYEQYF,TGCGCCAGCAGCCGATACGTAGGACTAGCGGACGTCTCCTACGAGCAGTACTTC,TRBV4-3,TRBJ2-7,-,TRBD2
CASSILGQGNTEAFF,TGTGCCAGTAGTATACTGGGACAGGGGAACACTGAAGCTTTCTTT,TRBV19,TRBJ1-1,-,TRBD1
CASSLEGTSVSEQYF,TGTGCCAGCAGCTTAGAAGGGACTAGCGTCTCCGAGCAGTACTTC,TRBV13,TRBJ2-7,-,TRBD2
CASSNHWDTQYF,TGTGCCAGCAGTAACCACTGGGATACGCAGTATTTT,TRBV2,TRBJ2-3,-,-
CASSEQGSLHF,TGTGCCAGCAGTGAACAGGGGTCCCTCCACTTT,TRBV2,TRBJ1-6,-,-
CASSVAGGVSSYEQYF,TGTGCCAGCAGCGTAGCTGGGGGGGTAAGCTCCTACGAGCAGTACTTC,TRBV9,TRBJ2-7,-,TRBD2
CASGLVRGLDWTESYEQYF,TGTGCTAGTGGTTTGGTACGGGGACTAGACTGGACCGAGTCCTACGAGCAGTACTTC,TRBV12-5,TRBJ2-7,-,TRBD2
CASSQFLAGYNEQFF,TGCGCCAGCAGCCAGTTCCTAGCGGGGTACAATGAGCAGTTCTTC,TRBV4-1,TRBJ2-1,-,TRBD2
CASGLPGTEAFF,TGTGCTAGTGGTTTACCGGGCACTGAAGCTTTCTTT,TRBV12-5,TRBJ1-1,few,-
CAWSSRASNTEAFF,TGTGCCTGGAGTAGTAGAGCATCGAACACTGAAGCTTTCTTT,TRBV30,TRBJ1-1,-,-
CASRGGQGAYEQYF,TGTGCCAGCAGGGGGGGACAGGGGGCCTACGAGCAGTACTTC,TRBV6-5,TRBJ2-7,-,TRBD1
CASGSGTGGEQYF,TGTGCTAGTGGCTCCGGGACAGGGGGCGAGCAGTACTTC,TRBV12-5,TRBJ2-7,-,TRBD1
CASSPFLASDEQFF,TGTGCCAGCTCACCTTTCCTAGCTTCGGATGAGCAGTTCTTC,TRBV18,TRBJ2-1,once,-
CAISESGLAYEQYF,TGTGCCATCAGTGAGTCGGGACTAGCCTACGAGCAGTACTTC,TRBV10-3,TRBJ2-7,-,TRBD2
CASSDTSGAYNEQFF,TGTGCCAGCAGTGACACTAGCGGGGCTTACAATGAGCAGTTCTTC,TRBV2,TRBJ2-1,few,TRBD2
CATSRLQGEQFF,TGTGCCACCAGCAGACTCCAGGGGGAGCAGTTCTTC,TRBV15,TRBJ2-1,-,-
CASSSDRDLQPQHF,TGTGCCAGCAGTTCCGACAGGGATTTACAGCCCCAGCATTTT,TRBV6-5,TRBJ1-5,once,TRBD1
CASSLGGQGNEAFF,TGTGCCAGCAGCTTAGGGGGACAGGGAAATGAAGCTTTCTTT,TRBV13,TRBJ1-1,-,TRBD1
CASSGPFSGANVLTF,TGTGCCAGCAGTGGGCCATTCTCTGGGGCCAACGTCCTGACCTTC,TRBV5-4,TRBJ2-6,-,-
CSVDRGRAGELFF,TGCAGCGTTGATAGGGGGAGGGCCGGGGAGCTGTTTTTT,TRBV29-1,TRBJ2-2,-,-
CASSDNPFAGGTDTQYF,TGTGCCAGCAGTGACAATCCTTTCGCGGGGGGCACAGATACGCAGTATTTT,TRBV25-1,TRBJ2-3,-,TRBD2
CASSSGGKNYEQYF,TGTGCCAGTAGTTCGGGGGGCAAGAACTACGAGCAGTACTTC,TRBV19,TRBJ2-7,-,-
CAISESPGLNTEAFF,TGTGCCATCAGTGAGTCGCCAGGGCTTAACACTGAAGCTTTCTTT,TRBV10-3,TRBJ1-1,-,-
CAISGGGYGQYF,TGTGCCATCAGTGGTGGCGGGTACGGCCAGTACTTC,TRBV10-3,TRBJ2-5,-,-
CASSSGQNTEAFF,TGTGCTAGCAGCTCCGGACAGAACACTGAAGCTTTCTTT,TRBV7-7,TRBJ1-1,-,-
CASSYTAGWLNTEAFF,TGTGCCAGCAGTTACACTGCGGGTTGGCTGAACACTGAAGCTTTCTTT,TRBV6-7,TRBJ1-1,-,-
CASSPGGYEQYF,TGTGCCAGCAGCCCCGGTGGCTACGAGCAGTACTTC,TRBV5-6,TRBJ2-7,few,-
CAWIPLAGDYNEQFF,TGTGCCTGGATCCCACTAGCGGGAGACTACAATGAGCAGTTCTTC,TRBV30,TRBJ2-1,-,TRBD2
CASSEMWTSGAETQYF,TGTGCCAGCAGCGAAATGTGGACTAGCGGGGCTGAGACCCAGTACTTC,TRBV2,TRBJ2-5,-,TRBD2
CASSLAGAAGEQFF,TGTGCCAGCAGCTTAGCGGGAGCGGCCGGGGAGCAGTTCTTC,TRBV7-9,TRBJ2-1,-,-
CASRWTGTPGETQYF,TGTGCCAGCAGGTGGACAGGGACGCCGGGGGAGACCCAGTACTTC,TRBV6-1,TRBJ2-5,-,TRBD1
CASSQDVPPRGLPSYGYTF,TGTGCCAGCAGCCAAGATGTCCCCCCCCGAGGGCTCCCTTCCTATGGCTACACCTTC,TRBV4-2,TRBJ1-2,-,-
CAWSWAGVNYGYTF,TGTGCCTGGAGTTGGGCAGGGGTTAACTATGGCTACACCTTC,TRBV30,TRBJ1-2,-,-
CASSPPGGPGDEQFF,TGTGCCAGCTCACCACCGGGAGGTCCCGGAGATGAGCAGTTCTTC,TRBV18,TRBJ2-1,-,-
CASSLGQGAGQPQHF,TGTGCCAGCAGCTTGGGACAGGGGGCAGGTCAGCCCCAGCATTTT,TRBV13,TRBJ1-5,-,TRBD1